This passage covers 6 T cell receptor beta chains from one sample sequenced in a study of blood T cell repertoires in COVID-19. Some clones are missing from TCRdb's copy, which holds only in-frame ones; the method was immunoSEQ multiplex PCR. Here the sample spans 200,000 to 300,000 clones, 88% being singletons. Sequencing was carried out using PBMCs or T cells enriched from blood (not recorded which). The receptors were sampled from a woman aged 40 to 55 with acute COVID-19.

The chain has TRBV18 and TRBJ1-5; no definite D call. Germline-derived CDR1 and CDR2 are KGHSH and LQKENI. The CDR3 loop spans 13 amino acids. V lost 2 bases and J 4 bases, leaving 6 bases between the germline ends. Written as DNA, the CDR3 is TGTGCCAGCTCACCAGGGAGGAATCAGCCCCAGCATTTT. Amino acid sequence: CASSPGRNQPQHF.

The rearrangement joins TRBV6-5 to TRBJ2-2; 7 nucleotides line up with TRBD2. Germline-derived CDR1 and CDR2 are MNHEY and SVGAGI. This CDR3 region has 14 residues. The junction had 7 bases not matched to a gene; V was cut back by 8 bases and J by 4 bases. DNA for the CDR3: TGTGCCAGCTCCTGGGAGGGCTCCACCGGGGAGCTGTTTTTT. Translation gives CASSWEGSTGELFF.

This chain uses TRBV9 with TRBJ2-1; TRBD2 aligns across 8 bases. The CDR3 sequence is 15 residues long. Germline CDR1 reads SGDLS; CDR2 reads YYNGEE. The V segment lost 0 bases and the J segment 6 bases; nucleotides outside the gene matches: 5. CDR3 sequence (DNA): TGTGCCAGCAGCGTAGCCGGGAGGGCCCCCAATGAGCAGTTCTTC. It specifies CASSVAGRAPNEQFF.

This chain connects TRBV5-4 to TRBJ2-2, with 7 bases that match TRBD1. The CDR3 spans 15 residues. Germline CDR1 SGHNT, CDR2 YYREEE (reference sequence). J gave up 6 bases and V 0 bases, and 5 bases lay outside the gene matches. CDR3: CASSLGGGLAGELFF. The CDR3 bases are TGTGCCAGCAGCTTGGGAGGGGGCCTGGCCGGGGAGCTGTTTTTT.

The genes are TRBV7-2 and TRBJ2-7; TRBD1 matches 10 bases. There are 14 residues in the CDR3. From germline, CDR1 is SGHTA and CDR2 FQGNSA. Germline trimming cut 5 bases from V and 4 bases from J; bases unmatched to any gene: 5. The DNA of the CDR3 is TGTGCCAGCAGCCGCTGGACAGGGGGGTACGAGCAGTACTTC. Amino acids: CASSRWTGGYEQYF. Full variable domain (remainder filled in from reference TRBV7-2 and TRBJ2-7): GAGVSQSPSNKVTEKGKDVELRCDPISGHTALYWYRQSLGQGLEFLIYFQGNSAPDKSGLPSDRFSAERTGGSVSTLTIQRTQQEDSAVYLCASSRWTGGYEQYFGPGTRLTVT.

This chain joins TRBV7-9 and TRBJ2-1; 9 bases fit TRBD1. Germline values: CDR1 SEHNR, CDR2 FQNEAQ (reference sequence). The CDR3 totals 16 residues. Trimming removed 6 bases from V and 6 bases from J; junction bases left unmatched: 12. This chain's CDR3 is CASSTPRDRVGNEQFF. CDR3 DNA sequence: TGTGCCAGCAGTACACCTCGGGACAGGGTGGGCAATGAGCAGTTCTTC.